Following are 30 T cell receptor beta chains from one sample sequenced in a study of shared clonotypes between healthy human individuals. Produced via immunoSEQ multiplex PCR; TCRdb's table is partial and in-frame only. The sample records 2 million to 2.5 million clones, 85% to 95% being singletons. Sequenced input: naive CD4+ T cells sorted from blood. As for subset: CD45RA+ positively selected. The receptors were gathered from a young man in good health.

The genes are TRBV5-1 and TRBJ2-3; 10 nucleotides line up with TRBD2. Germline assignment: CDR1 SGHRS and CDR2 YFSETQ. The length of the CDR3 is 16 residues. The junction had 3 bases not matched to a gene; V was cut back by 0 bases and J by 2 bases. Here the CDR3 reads CASSLGTSGITDTQYF. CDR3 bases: TGCGCCAGCAGCTTGGGTACTAGCGGGATCACAGATACGCAGTATTTT. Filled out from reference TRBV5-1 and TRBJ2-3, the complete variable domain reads KAGVTQTPRYLIKTRGQQVTLSCSPISGHRSVSWYQQTPGQGLQFLFEYFSETQRNKGNFPGRFSGRQFSNSRSEMNVSTLELGDSALYLCASSLGTSGITDTQYFGPGTRLTVL.

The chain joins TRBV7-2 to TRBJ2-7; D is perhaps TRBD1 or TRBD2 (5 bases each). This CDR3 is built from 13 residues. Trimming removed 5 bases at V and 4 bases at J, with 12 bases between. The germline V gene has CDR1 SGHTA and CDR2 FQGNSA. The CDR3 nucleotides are TGTGCCAGCAGCCGAGAGGGGCTGTACGAGCAGTACTTC. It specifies CASSREGLYEQYF. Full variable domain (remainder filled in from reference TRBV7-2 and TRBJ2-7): GAGVSQSPSNKVTEKGKDVELRCDPISGHTALYWYRQSLGQGLEFLIYFQGNSAPDKSGLPSDRFSAERTGGSVSTLTIQRTQQEDSAVYLCASSREGLYEQYFGPGTRLTVT.

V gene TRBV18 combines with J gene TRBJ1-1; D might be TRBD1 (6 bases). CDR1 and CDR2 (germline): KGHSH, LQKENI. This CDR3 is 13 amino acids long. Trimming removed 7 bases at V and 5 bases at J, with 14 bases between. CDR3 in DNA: TGTGCCAGCTTCGAAACAGGGATAACTGAAGCTTTCTTT. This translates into CASFETGITEAFF.

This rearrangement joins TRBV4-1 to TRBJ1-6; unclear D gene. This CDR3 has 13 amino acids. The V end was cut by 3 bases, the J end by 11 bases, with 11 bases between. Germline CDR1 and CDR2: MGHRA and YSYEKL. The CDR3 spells CASSQDQIAPLHF. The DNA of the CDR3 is TGCGCCAGCAGCCAGGACCAAATTGCACCCCTCCACTTT.

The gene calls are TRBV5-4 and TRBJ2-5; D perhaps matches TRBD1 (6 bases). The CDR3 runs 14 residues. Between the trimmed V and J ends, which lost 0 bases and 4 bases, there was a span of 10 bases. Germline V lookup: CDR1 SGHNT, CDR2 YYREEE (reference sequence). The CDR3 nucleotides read TGTGCCAGCAGCTTGGCGGCAGGGGTAGAGACCCAGTACTTC. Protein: CASSLAAGVETQYF.

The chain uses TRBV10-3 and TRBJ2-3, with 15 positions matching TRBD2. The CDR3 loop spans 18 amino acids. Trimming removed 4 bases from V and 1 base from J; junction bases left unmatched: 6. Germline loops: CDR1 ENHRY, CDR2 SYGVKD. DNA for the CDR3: TGTGCCATCAGTGTTTCCGGGACTAGCGGGGGGCGCACAGATACGCAGTATTTT. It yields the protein CAISVSGTSGGRTDTQYF.

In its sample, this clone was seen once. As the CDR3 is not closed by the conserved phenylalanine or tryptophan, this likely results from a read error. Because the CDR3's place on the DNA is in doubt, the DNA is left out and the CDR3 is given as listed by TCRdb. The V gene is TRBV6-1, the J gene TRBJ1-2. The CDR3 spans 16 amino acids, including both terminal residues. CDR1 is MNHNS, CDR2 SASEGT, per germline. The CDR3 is CASSEAWGGSRIITPL.

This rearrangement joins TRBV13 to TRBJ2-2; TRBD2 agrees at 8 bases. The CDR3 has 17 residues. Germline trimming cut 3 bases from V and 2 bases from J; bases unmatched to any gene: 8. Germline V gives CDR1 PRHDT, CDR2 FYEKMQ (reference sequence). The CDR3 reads CASSFQAGTSNTGELFF. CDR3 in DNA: TGTGCCAGCAGCTTCCAAGCCGGGACTAGTAACACCGGGGAGCTGTTTTTT.

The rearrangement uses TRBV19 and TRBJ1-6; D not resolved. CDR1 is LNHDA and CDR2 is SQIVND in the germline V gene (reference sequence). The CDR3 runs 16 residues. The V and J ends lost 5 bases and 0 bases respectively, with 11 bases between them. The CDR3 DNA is TGTGCCAGTAGTTCGTGGGGAAGCTCCTATAATTCACCCCTCCACTTT. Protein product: CASSSWGSSYNSPLHF. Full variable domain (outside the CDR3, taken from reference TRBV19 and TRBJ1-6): DGGITQSPKYLFRKEGQNVTLSCEQNLNHDAMYWYRQDPGQGLRLIYYSQIVNDFQKGDIAEGYSVSREKKESFPLTVTSAQKNPTAFYLCASSSWGSSYNSPLHFGNGTRLTVT.

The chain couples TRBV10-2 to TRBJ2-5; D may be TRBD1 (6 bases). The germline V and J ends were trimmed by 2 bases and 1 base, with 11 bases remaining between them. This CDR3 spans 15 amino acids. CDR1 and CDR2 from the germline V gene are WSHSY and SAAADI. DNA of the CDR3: TGCGCCAGCAGTGAGGTACAGGGAATCCAAGAGACCCAGTACTTC. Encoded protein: CASSEVQGIQETQYF.

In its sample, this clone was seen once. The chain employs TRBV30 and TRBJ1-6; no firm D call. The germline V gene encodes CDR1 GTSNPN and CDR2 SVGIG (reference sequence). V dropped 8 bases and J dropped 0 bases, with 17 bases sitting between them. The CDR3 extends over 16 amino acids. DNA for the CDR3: TGTGCCGGCCGAGACCTATGGAGCTCCTATAATTCACCCCTCCACTTT. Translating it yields CAGRDLWSSYNSPLHF.

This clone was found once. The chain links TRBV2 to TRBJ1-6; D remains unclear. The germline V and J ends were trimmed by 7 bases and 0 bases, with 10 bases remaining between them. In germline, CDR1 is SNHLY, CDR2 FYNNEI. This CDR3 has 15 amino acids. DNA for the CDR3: TGTGCCAGCAACACAGTGAGCTCCTATAATTCACCCCTCCACTTT. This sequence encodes CASNTVSSYNSPLHF.

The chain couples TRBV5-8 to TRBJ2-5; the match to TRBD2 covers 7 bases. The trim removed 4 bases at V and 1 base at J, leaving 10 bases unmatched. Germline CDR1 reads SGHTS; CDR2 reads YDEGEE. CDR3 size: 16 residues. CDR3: CASSPRVSGPQETQYF. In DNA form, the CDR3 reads TGTGCCAGCAGCCCCAGAGTTAGCGGGCCCCAAGAGACCCAGTACTTC.

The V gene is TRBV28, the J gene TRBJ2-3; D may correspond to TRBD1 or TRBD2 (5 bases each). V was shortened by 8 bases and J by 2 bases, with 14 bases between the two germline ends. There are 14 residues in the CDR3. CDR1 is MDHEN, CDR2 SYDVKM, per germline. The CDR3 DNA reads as TGTGCCAGCGAGGGGCCCCCTTCCACAGATACGCAGTATTTT. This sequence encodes CASEGPPSTDTQYF.

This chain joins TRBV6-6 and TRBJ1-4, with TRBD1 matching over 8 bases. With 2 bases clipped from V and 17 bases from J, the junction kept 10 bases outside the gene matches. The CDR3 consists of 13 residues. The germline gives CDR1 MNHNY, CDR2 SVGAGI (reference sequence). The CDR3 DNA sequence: TGTGCCAGCAGTTACGGTCAGGGGGCCGCCCTTTTTTTT. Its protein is CASSYGQGAALFF.

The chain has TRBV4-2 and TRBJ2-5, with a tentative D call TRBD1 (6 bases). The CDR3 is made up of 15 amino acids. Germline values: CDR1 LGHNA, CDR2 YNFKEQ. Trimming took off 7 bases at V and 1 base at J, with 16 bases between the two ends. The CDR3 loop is CASNPGETLQETQYF. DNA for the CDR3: TGTGCCAGCAACCCAGGGGAAACTCTCCAAGAGACCCAGTACTTC.

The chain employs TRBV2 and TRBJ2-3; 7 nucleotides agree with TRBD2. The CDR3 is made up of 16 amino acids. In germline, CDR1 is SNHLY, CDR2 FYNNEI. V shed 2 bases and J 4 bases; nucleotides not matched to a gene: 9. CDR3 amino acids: CASSERRGVKADTQYF. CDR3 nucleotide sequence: TGTGCCAGCAGTGAACGCCGGGGGGTTAAGGCAGATACGCAGTATTTT.

CDR3 sequence (DNA): TGTGCCAGCAGCGTCCGGACAGGGTTGGGGACAGATACGCAGTATTTT. It encodes CASSVRTGLGTDTQYF. The rearrangement joins TRBV6-6 to TRBJ2-3; 8 positions agree with TRBD1. J was trimmed by 3 bases and V by 6 bases; bases with no gene match: 11. The germline CDR1 and CDR2 sequences are MNHNY and SVGAGI (reference sequence). The CDR3 has 16 residues.

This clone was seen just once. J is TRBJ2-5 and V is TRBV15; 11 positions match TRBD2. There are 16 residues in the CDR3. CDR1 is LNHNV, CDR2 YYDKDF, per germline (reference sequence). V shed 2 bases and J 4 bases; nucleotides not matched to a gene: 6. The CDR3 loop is CATSRLLAGGAETQYF. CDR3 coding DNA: TGTGCCACCAGCAGACTGCTAGCGGGGGGCGCAGAGACCCAGTACTTC.

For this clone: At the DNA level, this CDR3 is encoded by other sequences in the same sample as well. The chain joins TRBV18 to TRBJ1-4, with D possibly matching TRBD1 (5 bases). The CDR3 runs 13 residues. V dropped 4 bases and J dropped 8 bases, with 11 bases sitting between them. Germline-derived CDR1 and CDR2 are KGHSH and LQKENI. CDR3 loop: CASSRGTGEKLFF. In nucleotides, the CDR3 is TGTGCCAGCTCACGCGGGACTGGGGAAAAACTGTTTTTT.

The CDR3 DNA sequence: TGTGCCAGCAGCTTAGGGGGGCAGGTTTCTGAGCAGTACTTC. This codes for CASSLGGQVSEQYF. J is TRBJ2-7 and V is TRBV7-9, with TRBD1 as a possible D gene (6 bases). Trimming took off 1 base at V and 7 bases at J, with 14 bases between the two ends. In germline, CDR1 is SEHNR, CDR2 FQNEAQ (reference sequence). The CDR3 spans 14 residues.

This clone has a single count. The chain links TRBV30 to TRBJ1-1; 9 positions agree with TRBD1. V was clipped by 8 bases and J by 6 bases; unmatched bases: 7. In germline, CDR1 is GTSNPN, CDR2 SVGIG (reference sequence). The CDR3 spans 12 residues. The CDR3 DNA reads TGTGCCGGTGGGGGACAGGGACCTGAAGCTTTCTTT. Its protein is CAGGGQGPEAFF.

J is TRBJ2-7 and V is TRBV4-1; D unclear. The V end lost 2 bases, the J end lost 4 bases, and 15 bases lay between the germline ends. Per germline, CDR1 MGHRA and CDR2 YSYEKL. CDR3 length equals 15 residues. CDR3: CASSQTWAPIYEQYF. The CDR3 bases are TGCGCCAGCAGCCAAACCTGGGCCCCAATTTACGAGCAGTACTTC.

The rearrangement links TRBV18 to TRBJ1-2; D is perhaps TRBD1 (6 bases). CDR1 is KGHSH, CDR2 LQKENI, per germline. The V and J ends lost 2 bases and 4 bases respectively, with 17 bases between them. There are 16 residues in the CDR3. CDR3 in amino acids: CASSPVIGQGSYGYTF. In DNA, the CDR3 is TGTGCCAGCTCACCAGTTATCGGCCAGGGGAGCTATGGCTACACCTTC.

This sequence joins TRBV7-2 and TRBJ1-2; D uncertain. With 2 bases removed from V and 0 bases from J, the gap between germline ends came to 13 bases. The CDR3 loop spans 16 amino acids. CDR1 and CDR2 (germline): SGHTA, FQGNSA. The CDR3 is CASSLSGRTSNYGYTF. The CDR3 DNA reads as TGTGCCAGCAGCTTAAGCGGTCGGACCTCTAACTATGGCTACACCTTC.

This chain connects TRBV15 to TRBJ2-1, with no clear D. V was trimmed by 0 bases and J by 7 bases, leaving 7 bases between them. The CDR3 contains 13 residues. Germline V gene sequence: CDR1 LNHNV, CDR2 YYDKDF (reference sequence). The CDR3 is CATSRDPGNEQFF. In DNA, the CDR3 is TGTGCCACCAGCAGAGATCCTGGGAATGAGCAGTTCTTC. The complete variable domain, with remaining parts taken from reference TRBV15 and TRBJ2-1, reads DAMVIQNPRYQVTQFGKPVTLSCSQTLNHNVMYWYQQKSSQAPKLLFHYYDKDFNNEADTPDNFQSRRPNTSFCFLDIRSPGLGDTAMYLCATSRDPGNEQFFGPGTRLTVL.

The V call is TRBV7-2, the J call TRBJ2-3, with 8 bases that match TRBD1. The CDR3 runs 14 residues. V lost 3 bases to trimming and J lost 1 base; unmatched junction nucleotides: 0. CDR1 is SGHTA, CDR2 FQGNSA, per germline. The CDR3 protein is CASSLTGGTDTQYF. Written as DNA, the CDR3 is TGTGCCAGCAGCTTGACAGGGGGCACAGATACGCAGTATTTT.

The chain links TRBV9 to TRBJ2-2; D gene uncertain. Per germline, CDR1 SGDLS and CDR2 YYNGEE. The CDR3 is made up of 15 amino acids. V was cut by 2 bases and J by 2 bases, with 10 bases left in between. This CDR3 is CASSVGILNTGELFF. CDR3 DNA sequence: TGTGCCAGCAGCGTTGGTATTCTAAACACCGGGGAGCTGTTTTTT.

The CDR3 sequence: CASSFRWSYEQYF. The CDR3 DNA is TGTGCCAGCAGTTTTCGATGGTCCTACGAGCAGTACTTC. This rearrangement joins TRBV28 to TRBJ2-7; no clear D. The CDR3 spans 13 residues. Germline values: CDR1 MDHEN, CDR2 SYDVKM. The ends were cut back, 3 bases at V and 1 base at J, with 7 bases in the middle.

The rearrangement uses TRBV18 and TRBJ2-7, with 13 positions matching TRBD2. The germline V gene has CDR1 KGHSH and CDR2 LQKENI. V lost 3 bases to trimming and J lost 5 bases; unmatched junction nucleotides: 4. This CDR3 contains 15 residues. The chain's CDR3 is CASSPGTSGNHEQYF. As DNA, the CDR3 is TGTGCCAGCTCACCCGGGACTAGCGGGAACCACGAGCAGTACTTC. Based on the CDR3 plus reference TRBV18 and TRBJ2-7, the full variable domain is NAGVMQNPRHLVRRRGQEARLRCSPMKGHSHVYWYRQLPEEGLKFMVYLQKENIIDESGMPKERFSAEFPKEGPSILRIQQVVRGDSAAYFCASSPGTSGNHEQYFGPGTRLTVT.